The source of this T cell receptor beta chain is a study of blood T cell repertoires in COVID-19. Study details: The United States, Italy and Spain were the sources of the acute and convalescent COVID-19 samples. Nucleic acid was either cDNA or gDNA, and it came from T cells, B-cell-depleted T cells, or PBMCs.

Trimming stripped 0 bases from V and 1 base from J, with 8 bases between. Germline V gives CDR1 SGHAT, CDR2 FQNNGV. The CDR3 totals 15 residues. Authors' methods: Counts of nucleated cells, estimated from reference gene primer amplification, were obtained. Clones were read by immunoSEQ multiplex PCR, and TCRdb kept only the in-frame ones, dropping some. That table is the source of V, J and clone size, and D and trimming were worked out from the DNA. The sample contains about 80,000 clones, almost 85% of which appear only once. Sequenced material: peripheral blood. The chain combines TRBV11-2 with TRBJ2-3; D perhaps matches TRBD1 (6 bases). The clonotype was recovered from a man in his 60s with acute or convalescent COVID-19. CDR3 residues: CASSLEGARTDTQYF. The CDR3 nucleotides read TGTGCCAGCAGCTTAGAGGGGGCTCGCACAGATACGCAGTATTTT.